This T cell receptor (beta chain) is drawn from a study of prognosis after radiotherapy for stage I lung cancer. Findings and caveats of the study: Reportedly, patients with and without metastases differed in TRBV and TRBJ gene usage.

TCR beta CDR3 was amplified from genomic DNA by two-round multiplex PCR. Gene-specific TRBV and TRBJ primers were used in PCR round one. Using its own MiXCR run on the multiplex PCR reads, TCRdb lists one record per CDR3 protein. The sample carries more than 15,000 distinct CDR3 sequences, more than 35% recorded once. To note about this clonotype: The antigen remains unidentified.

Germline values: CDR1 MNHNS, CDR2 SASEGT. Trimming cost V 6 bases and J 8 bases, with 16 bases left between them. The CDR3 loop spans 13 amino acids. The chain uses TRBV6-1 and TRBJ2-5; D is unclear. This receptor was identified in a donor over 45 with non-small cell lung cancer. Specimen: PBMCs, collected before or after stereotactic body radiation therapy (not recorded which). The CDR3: CASRTHGLDTQYF. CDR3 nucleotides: TGTGCCAGCAGGACCCATGGGCTGGATACCCAGTACTTC.